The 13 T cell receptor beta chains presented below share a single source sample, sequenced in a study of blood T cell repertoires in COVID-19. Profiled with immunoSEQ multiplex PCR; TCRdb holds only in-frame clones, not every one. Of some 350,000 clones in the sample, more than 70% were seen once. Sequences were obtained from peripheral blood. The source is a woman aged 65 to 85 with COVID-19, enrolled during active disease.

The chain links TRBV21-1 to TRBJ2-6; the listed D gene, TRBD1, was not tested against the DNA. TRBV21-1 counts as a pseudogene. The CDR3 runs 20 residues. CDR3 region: CASSKATLEYRGSGANVLTF. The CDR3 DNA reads TGTGCCAGCAGCAAAGCGACCCTCGAGTACAGGGGATCTGGGGCCAACGTCCTGACTTTC.

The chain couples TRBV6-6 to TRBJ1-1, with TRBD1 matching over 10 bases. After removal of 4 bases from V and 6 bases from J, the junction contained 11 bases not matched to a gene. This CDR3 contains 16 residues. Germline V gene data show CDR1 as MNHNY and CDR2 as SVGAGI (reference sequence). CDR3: CASSSYSTGGNAEAFF. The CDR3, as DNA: TGTGCCAGCAGTTCCTATTCGACAGGGGGCAACGCTGAAGCTTTCTTT.

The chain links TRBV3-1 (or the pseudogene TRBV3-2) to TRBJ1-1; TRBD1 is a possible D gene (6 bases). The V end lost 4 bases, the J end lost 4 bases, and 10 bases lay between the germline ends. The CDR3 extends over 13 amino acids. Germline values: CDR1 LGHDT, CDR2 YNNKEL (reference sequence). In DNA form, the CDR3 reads TGTGCCAGCAGCCCAAGAGGGGGCACTGAAGCTTTCTTT. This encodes CASSPRGGTEAFF.

The CDR3 nucleotides are TGTGCCAGCTCACCAACTACATCAATGAACACTGAAGCTTTCTTT. Translating it yields CASSPTTSMNTEAFF. This chain links TRBV18 with TRBJ1-1, with D hard to call. Germline CDR1 reads KGHSH; CDR2 reads LQKENI. V was shortened by 2 bases and J by 0 bases, with 10 bases between the two germline ends. The CDR3 runs 15 residues.

The CDR3 reads CASSAPGQPYEQYF. The CDR3 DNA is TGTGCCAGCAGCGCCCCGGGACAACCTTACGAGCAGTACTTC. The rearrangement joins TRBV7-9 to TRBJ2-7, with TRBD1 as a possible D gene (6 bases). Germline V gene sequence: CDR1 SEHNR, CDR2 FQNEAQ (reference sequence). This CDR3 spans 14 amino acids. V was clipped by 5 bases and J by 4 bases, with 15 bases between them.

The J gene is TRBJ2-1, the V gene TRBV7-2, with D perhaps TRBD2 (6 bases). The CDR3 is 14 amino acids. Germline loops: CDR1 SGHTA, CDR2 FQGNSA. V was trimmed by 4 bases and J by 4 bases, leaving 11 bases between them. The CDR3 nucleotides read TGTGCCAGCAGCTCCTCCCGGGGGTACAATGAGCAGTTCTTC. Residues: CASSSSRGYNEQFF.

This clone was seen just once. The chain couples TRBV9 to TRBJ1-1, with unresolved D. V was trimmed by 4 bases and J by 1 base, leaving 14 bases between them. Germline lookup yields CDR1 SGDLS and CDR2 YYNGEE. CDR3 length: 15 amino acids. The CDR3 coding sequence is TGTGCCAGCAGCCCTCGGGCGGGGTCGAACACTGAAGCTTTCTTT. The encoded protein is CASSPRAGSNTEAFF.

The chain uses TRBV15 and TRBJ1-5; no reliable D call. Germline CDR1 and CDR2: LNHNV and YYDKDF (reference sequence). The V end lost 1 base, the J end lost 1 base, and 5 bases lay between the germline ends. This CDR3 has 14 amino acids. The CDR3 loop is CATSRVESNQPQHF. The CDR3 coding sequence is TGTGCCACCAGCAGAGTTGAGAGCAATCAGCCCCAGCATTTT.

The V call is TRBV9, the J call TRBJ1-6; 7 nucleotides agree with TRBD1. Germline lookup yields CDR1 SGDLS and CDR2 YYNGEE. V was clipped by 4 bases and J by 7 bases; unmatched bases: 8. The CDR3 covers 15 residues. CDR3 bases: TGTGCCAGCAGCCCCTCGACAGGGTTAAATTCACCCCTCCACTTT. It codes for CASSPSTGLNSPLHF. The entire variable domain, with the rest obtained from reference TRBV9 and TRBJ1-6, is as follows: DSGVTQTPKHLITATGQRVTLRCSPRSGDLSVYWYQQSLDQGLQFLIQYYNGEERAKGNILERFSAQQFPDLHSELNLSSLELGDSALYFCASSPSTGLNSPLHFGNGTRLTVT.

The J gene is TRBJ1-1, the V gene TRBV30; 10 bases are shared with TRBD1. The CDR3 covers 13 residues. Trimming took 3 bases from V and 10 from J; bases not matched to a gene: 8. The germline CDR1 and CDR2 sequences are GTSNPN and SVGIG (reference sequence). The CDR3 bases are TGTGCCTGGAGAGGGACAGGGGCCCCAGGAGCTTTCTTT. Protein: CAWRGTGAPGAFF.

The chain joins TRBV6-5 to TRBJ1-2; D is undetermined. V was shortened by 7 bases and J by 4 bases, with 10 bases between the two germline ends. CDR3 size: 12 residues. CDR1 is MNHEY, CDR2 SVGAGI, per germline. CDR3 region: CASMVAVYGYTF. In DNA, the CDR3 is TGTGCCAGCATGGTGGCCGTCTATGGCTACACCTTC.

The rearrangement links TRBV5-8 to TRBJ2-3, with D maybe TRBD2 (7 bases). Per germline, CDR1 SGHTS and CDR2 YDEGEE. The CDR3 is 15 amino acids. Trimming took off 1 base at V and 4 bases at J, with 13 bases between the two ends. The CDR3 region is CASSLFGGRADTQYF. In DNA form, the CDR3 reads TGTGCCAGCAGCTTGTTCGGGGGGCGGGCAGATACGCAGTATTTT.

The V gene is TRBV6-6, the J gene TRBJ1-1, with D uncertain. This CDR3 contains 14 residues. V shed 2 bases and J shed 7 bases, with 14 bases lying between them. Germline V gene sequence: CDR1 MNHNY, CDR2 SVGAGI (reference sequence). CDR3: CASSYVGESGEAFF. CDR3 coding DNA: TGTGCCAGCAGTTACGTCGGGGAATCAGGTGAAGCTTTCTTT.